These T cell receptor beta chains were read from a single sample in a study of T cells after yellow fever vaccination. TCRdb re-derived calls from the 5' RACE reads in MiXCR, one entry per CDR3 protein. This table has 350,000 to 550,000 distinct CDR3 sequences, approximately 18% appearing once. The sample was PBMCs, taken before the yellow fever booster vaccination. These receptors originate from a man between 18 and 29 years old who received the YFV17D yellow fever vaccine. Both conserved end residues are part of each CDR3. A D gene is named only where the DNA matches it firmly. Not every row has a clone size; where given, it reads once, few, many or a size class.

>.|TRBJ2-3|TRBV3-1|.
TGTGCCAGCAGCCAAGCCCTGATAGCGGCAGATACGCAGTATTTT
CASSQALIAADTQYF
>few|TRBJ1-3|TRBV6-5|.
TGTGCCAGCAGTTACTTGGACAGAGGGGACACCATATATTTT
CASSYLDRGDTIYF
>few|TRBJ2-5|TRBV5-1|.
TGCGCCAGCAGCCGCGGGACAGAGCTTCAAGAGACCCAGTACTTC
CASSRGTELQETQYF
>few|TRBJ2-3|TRBV9|.
TGTGCCAGCAGTTTATTGGGGGACCTTGTTACAGATACGCAGTATTTT
CASSLLGDLVTDTQYF
>.|TRBJ2-5|TRBV11-2|TRBD2
TGTGCCAGCCGGGGAGGGCGCGGGGAGACCCAGTACTTC
CASRGGRGETQYF
>.|TRBJ1-1|TRBV5-1|TRBD1
TGCGCCAGCAGCTTGGTCAACAGGGGAAACCAAAACACTGAAGCTTTCTTT
CASSLVNRGNQNTEAFF
>.|TRBJ2-3|TRBV9|TRBD2
TGTGCCAGCAGCGGTAGCGGGTTCACAGATACGCAGTATTTT
CASSGSGFTDTQYF
>.|TRBJ1-5|TRBV7-8|.
TGTGCCAGCAGCTTGGAACCGGGTCGGAATCAGCCCCAGCATTTT
CASSLEPGRNQPQHF
>.|TRBJ2-1|TRBV7-9|.
TGTGCCAGCAGCTCCCCGGGATACAATGAGCAGTTCTTC
CASSSPGYNEQFF
>few|TRBJ2-2|TRBV7-9|.
TGTGCCAGCAGCCCTAGGTGGCAGCCGAACACCGGGGAGCTGTTTTTT
CASSPRWQPNTGELFF
>.|TRBJ2-3|TRBV6-5|.
TGTGCCAGCAGTAATGATTCCCCTGATACGCAGTATTTT
CASSNDSPDTQYF
>many|TRBJ2-5|TRBV6-5|.
TGTGCCAGCATCCGGGGGCGCGGGGAGACCCAGTACTTC
CASIRGRGETQYF
>few|TRBJ1-1|TRBV9|.
TGTGCCAGCAGCGTCGACGGACAGTCCGCTGAAGCTTTCTTT
CASSVDGQSAEAFF
>many|TRBJ2-5|TRBV7-2|.
TGTGCCAGCAGCTTAGCGCTAGTTCCTCAAGAGACCCAGTACTTC
CASSLALVPQETQYF
>.|TRBJ2-2|TRBV6-5|.
TGTGCCAGCACCATCCGGCGGGGCTCCGGGGAGCTGTTTTTT
CASTIRRGSGELFF
>.|TRBJ1-4|TRBV6-2/TRBV6-3|.
TGTGCCAGCAGTTCCGGCCCTTGGGAAAAACTGTTTTTT
CASSSGPWEKLFF
>.|TRBJ1-5|TRBV28|.
TGTGCCAGCAGTTTAGGCTGGCCCCAGCATTTT
CASSLGWPQHF
>.|TRBJ2-5|TRBV6-6|TRBD2
TGCGCGGGAGCGGTCCGGGGGAAAGAGACCCAGTACTTC
CAGAVRGKETQYF
>few|TRBJ2-5|TRBV12-3/TRBV12-4|TRBD2
TGTGCCAGCAGTTTCTCGACTAGCGGGGGTTCGATAGAGACCCAGTACTTC
CASSFSTSGGSIETQYF
>.|TRBJ1-5|TRBV9|.
TGTGCCAGCAGCGTAGGAGGGGAGGCAGGCCCCCAGCATTTT
CASSVGGEAGPQHF
>.|TRBJ1-2|TRBV7-9|.
TGTGCGTCAAGGGCAGGGCGGGACTATGGCTACACCTTC
CASRAGRDYGYTF
>.|TRBJ1-6|TRBV9|.
TGTGCCAGCAGCTTGAATCCGGGGAATTCACCCCTCCACTTT
CASSLNPGNSPLHF